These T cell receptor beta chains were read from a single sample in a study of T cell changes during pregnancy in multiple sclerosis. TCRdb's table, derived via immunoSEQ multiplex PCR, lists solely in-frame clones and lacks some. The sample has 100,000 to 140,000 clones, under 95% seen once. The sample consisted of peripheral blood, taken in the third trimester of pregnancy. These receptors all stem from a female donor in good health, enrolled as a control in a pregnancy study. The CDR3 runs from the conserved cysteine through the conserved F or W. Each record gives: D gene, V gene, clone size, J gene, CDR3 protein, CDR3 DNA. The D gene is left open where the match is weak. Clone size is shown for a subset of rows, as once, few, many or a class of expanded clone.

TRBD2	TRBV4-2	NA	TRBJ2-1	CASSQEGSGGNEQFF	TGTGCCAGCAGCCAAGAAGGTTCGGGGGGCAATGAGCAGTTCTTC
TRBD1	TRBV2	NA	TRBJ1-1	CATKGDSNTEAFF	TGTGCCACCAAGGGGGACAGCAACACTGAAGCTTTCTTT
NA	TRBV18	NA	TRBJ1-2	CASSPDPLTYGYTF	TGTGCCAGCTCACCAGATCCCCTAACCTATGGCTACACCTTC
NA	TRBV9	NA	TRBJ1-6	CASSVSQGRVLDSPLHF	TGTGCCAGCAGCGTATCCCAGGGAAGGGTGTTGGATTCACCCCTCCACTTT
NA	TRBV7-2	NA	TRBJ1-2	CASSATNIKEGSYGYTF	TGTGCCAGCAGCGCAACCAATATAAAGGAGGGAAGTTATGGCTACACCTTC
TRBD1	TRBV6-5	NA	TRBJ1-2	CASSSRGQVQNYGYTF	TGTGCCAGCAGTTCGCGAGGACAGGTCCAAAACTATGGCTACACCTTC
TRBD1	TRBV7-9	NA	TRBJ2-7	CASTQGQASYEQYF	TGTGCCAGCACCCAGGGACAGGCCTCCTACGAGCAGTACTTC
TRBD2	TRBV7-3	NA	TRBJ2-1	CASSSRGFSYNEQFF	TGTGCCAGCAGCTCGCGGGGGTTTTCCTACAATGAGCAGTTCTTC
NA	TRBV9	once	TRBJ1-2	CASSVDQGRGYTF	TGTGCCAGCAGCGTAGATCAGGGTCGCGGCTACACCTTC
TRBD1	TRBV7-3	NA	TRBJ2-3	CASSFGTGRVSADTQYF	TGTGCCAGCAGCTTCGGGACAGGGAGGGTGAGCGCAGATACGCAGTATTTT
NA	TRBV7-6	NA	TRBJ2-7	CASSLGAFSYEQYF	TGTGCCAGCAGCTTAGGCGCATTCTCCTACGAGCAGTACTTC
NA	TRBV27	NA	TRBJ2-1	CASSLAGGYNEQFF	TGTGCCAGCAGTTTAGCGGGTGGTTACAATGAGCAGTTCTTC
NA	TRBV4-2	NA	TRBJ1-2	CASSQVRQVGYGYTF	TGTGCCAGCAGCCAAGTCCGACAGGTCGGGTATGGCTACACCTTC
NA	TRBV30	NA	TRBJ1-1	CAWSVLQGNTEAFF	TGTGCCTGGAGTGTACTTCAGGGAAACACTGAAGCTTTCTTT
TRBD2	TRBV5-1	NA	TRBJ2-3	CASAAGGVMDTQYF	TGCGCCAGCGCAGCGGGGGGGGTGATGGATACGCAGTATTTT
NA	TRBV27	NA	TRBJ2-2	CASSLNTGELFF	TGTGCCAGCAGCTTGAACACCGGGGAGCTGTTTTTT
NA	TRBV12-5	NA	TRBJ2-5	CASGSDRTQETQYF	TGTGCTAGTGGCTCAGACAGGACCCAAGAGACCCAGTACTTC
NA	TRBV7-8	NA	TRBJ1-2	CASSLDEGSYYGYTF	TGTGCCAGCAGCTTAGATGAGGGCAGTTACTATGGCTACACCTTC
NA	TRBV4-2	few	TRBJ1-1	CASSQVQGGTEAFF	TGTGCCAGCAGCCAAGTACAGGGTGGCACTGAAGCTTTCTTT
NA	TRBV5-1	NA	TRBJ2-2	CASSLAGRANTGELFF	TGCGCCAGCAGCTTGGCGGGCAGGGCGAACACCGGGGAGCTGTTTTTT
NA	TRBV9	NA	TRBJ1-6	CASSADNSSPLHF	TGTGCCAGCAGCGCGGACAACTCCTCACCCCTCCACTTT
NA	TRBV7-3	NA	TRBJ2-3	CASSYGLDTDTQYF	TGTGCCAGCAGCTATGGACTGGACACAGATACGCAGTATTTT
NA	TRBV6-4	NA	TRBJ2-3	CASSDSGGRGTDTQYF	TGTGCCAGCAGTGACTCAGGAGGAAGGGGCACAGATACGCAGTATTTT
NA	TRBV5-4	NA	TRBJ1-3	CAYRVSGNTIYF	TGTGCCTACAGGGTGTCTGGAAACACCATATATTTT
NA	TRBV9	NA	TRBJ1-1	CASSELGSSNTEAFF	TGTGCCAGCAGCGAACTAGGGTCATCGAACACTGAAGCTTTCTTT
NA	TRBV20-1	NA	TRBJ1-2	CSANRVPGYTF	TGCAGTGCTAACAGGGTGCCCGGCTACACCTTC
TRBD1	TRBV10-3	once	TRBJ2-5	CAIKGQLEGKTQYF	TGTGCCATCAAGGGACAGCTAGAGGGGAAGACCCAGTACTTC
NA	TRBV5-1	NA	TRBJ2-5	CASSGSGGGGETQYF	TGCGCCAGCAGCGGCAGTGGCGGGGGCGGGGAGACCCAGTACTTC
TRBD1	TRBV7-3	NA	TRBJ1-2	CASSPGIGTAYGYTF	TGTGCCAGCAGTCCCGGGATCGGGACAGCTTATGGCTACACCTTC
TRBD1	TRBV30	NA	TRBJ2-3	CAWNLKGATDTQYF	TGTGCCTGGAATTTAAAGGGGGCCACAGATACGCAGTATTTT
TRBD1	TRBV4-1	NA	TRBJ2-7	CASSLLGQGNYEQYF	TGCGCCAGCAGCCTCTTGGGACAGGGGAACTACGAGCAGTACTTC
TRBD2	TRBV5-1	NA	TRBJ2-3	CASSLSGSGGSTDTQYF	TGCGCCAGCAGCTTGTCGGGTAGCGGGGGCTCCACAGATACGCAGTATTTT
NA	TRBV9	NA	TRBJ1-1	CASSEDMNTEAFF	TGTGCCAGCAGTGAAGACATGAACACTGAAGCTTTCTTT
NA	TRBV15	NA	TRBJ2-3	CATSRGRVIDTQYF	TGTGCCACCAGCAGAGGCAGGGTCATAGATACGCAGTATTTT
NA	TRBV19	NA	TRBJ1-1	CASNPAGQLKNTEAFF	TGTGCCAGTAACCCTGCTGGACAGTTAAAGAACACTGAAGCTTTCTTT
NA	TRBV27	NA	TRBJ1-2	CASSLYPGQNYGYTF	TGTGCCAGCAGTTTATATCCCGGACAGAACTATGGCTACACCTTC
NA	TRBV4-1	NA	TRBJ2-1	CASSHFTRPSKKVSRGNNEQFF	TGCGCCAGCAGCCATTTTACAAGACCATCAAAAAAAGTTTCGAGGGGGAACAATGAGCAGTTCTTC
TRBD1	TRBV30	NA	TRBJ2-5	CAWSVGGGETQYF	TGTGCCTGGAGTGTAGGGGGCGGGGAGACCCAGTACTTC
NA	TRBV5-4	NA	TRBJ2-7	CATSVGGPTYEQYF	TGTGCCACCTCGGTCGGGGGTCCGACCTACGAGCAGTACTTC
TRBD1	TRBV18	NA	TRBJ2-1	CASSPPTGQSSYNEQFF	TGTGCCAGCTCACCACCGACAGGGCAAAGCTCCTACAATGAGCAGTTCTTC
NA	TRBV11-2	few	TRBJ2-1	CASSLEPGTEQFF	TGTGCCAGCAGCTTAGAGCCCGGGACAGAGCAGTTCTTC
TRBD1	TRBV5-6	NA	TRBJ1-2	CASSLVGRGRVDGYTF	TGTGCCAGCAGCTTGGTGGGCAGGGGGCGCGTGGATGGCTACACCTTC
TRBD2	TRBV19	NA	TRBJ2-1	CASSIVRGSSYNEQFF	TGTGCCAGTAGTATAGTCCGCGGGAGCTCCTACAATGAGCAGTTCTTC
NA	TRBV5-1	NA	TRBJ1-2	CASSPSGYGYTF	TGCGCCAGCAGCCCTTCCGGGTATGGCTACACCTTC
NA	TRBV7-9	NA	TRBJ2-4	CASSLGTDIQYF	TGTGCCAGCAGCTTAGGGACAGACATTCAGTACTTC
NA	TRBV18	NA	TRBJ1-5	CASSPPSGVSQPQHF	TGTGCCAGCTCACCACCGTCAGGGGTTAGCCAGCCCCAGCATTTT
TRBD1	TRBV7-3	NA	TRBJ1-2	CASSSGGDRVNSGYTF	TGTGCCAGCAGCTCGGGCGGGGACAGGGTAAACTCAGGCTACACCTTC
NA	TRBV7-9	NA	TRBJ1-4	CASSLDSTNEKLFF	TGTGCCAGCAGCTTAGACAGCACTAATGAAAAACTGTTTTTT
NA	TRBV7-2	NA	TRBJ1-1	CASSIYTGNTEAFF	TGTGCCAGCAGCATATACACAGGAAACACTGAAGCTTTCTTT
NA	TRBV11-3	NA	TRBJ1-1	CASSLQGNTEAFF	TGTGCCAGCAGCTTACAGGGTAACACTGAAGCTTTCTTT
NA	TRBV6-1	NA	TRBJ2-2	CASRPDTNTGELFF	TGTGCCAGCAGACCCGACACGAACACCGGGGAGCTGTTTTTT
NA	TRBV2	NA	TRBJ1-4	CASTREGTTNEKLFF	TGTGCCAGCACTCGAGAGGGAACAACTAATGAAAAACTGTTTTTT
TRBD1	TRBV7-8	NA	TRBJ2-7	CASSLGDRGAYEQYF	TGTGCCAGCAGCTTAGGGGACAGGGGGGCCTACGAGCAGTACTTC